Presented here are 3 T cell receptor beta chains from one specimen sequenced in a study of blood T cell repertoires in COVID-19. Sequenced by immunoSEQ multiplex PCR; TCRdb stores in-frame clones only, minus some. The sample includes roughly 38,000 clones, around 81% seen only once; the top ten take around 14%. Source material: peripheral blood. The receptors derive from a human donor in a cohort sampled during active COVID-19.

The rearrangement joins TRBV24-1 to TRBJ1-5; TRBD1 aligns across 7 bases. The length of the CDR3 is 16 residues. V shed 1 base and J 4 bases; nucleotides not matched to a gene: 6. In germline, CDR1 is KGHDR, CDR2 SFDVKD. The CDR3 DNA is TGTGCCACCAGTGATTTCTGGGCAGGGGGTAATCAGCCCCAGCATTTT. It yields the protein CATSDFWAGGNQPQHF.

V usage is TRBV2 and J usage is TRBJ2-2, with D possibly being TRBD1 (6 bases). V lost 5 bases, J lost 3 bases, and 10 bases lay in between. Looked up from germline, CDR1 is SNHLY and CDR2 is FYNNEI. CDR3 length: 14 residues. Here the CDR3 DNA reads TGTGCCAGCAGTTCTACAGGGTACACCGGGGAGCTGTTTTTT. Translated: CASSSTGYTGELFF.

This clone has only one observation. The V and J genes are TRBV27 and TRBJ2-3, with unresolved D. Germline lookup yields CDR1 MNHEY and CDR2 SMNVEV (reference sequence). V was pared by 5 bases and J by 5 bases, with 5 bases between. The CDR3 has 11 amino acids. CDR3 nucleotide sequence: TGTGCCAGCAGTCTCCGAGATACGCAGTATTTT. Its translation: CASSLRDTQYF.